This T cell receptor (beta chain) comes out of a study of shared clonotypes between healthy human individuals (dated by TCRdb to the early 2020s). As for the study more broadly: The cohort comprised a couple of women and a few men aged 18 to 49 years. For each donor, three plates each were used for CD4 naive and CD4 memory, two plates were used for CD8 naive, and one plate was used for CD8 memory. The study deeply sequenced blood TCR repertoires of five healthy adults to estimate repertoire size and the extent of clonotype sharing between individuals. Different laboratories and diverse techniques were used to prepare libraries and sequence TCR repertoires, to increase sequencing depth and limit assay-specific biases. Leukapheresis yielded between about 0.85 and 10 billion PBMCs per donor. What the work shows at the level of the full study, not this receptor alone: Sharing across four donors was observed for 4.5% to 6.5% of naive CD4, under 4% of naive CD8, about 2.3% of memory CD4, and about 0.38% of memory CD8 clonotypes. Estimated clonotype richness was generally larger for naive than for memory subsets. Because the study included only a small number of donors, the genetic and exposure-history diversity represented was limited. Incomplete sequencing was indicated by rarefaction of sorted-subset datasets, despite the large sequencing depth. Compared with non-shared clonotypes, clonotypes shared by all four sorted-subset donors had higher generation probabilities. Based on pairwise subsampling, the degree of clonotype sharing among donors was expected to be affected by sequencing depth. Sampling was limited to blood, and TCR repertoires in tissue likely differ from TCR repertoires in blood.

Concerning this clone: Its antigen is still unknown. No quality values exist for individual bases; no much larger clone is one base distant.

The donors were healthy, HIV-negative adults with no recently reported acute infections or vaccinations. Only Caucasian adults living in Nashville, Tennessee, USA were represented among the donors. Magnetic negative selection was used to enrich CD4+ T cells, after which naive cells were positively selected on CD45RA and the negative fraction became the memory subset. Blood was obtained by leukapheresis, after which PBMCs were separated by Ficoll-Histopaque density gradient centrifugation and cryopreserved in liquid nitrogen vapor phase. Analytical flow cytometry was used to check the purity and quantity of each magnetically sorted T cell population. From each sorted fraction, genomic DNA was isolated and quantified by UV absorbance on a Nanodrop 2000c. Using the deep immunoSEQ assay, multiplex PCR amplified TCR CDR3 regions from genomic DNA. Genomic DNA extracted from each cell subset was distributed evenly over all wells of several immunoSEQ 96-well plates, and each plate served as one replicate. For sorted subsets, 200 to 250 ng of genomic DNA, equivalent to some 30,000 T cell genomes, went into each replicate PCR. Purified libraries were measured with a Qubit 3.0 fluorometer, size-checked on a Bioanalyzer 2100, and measured again with the KAPA Library Quantification kit. Each immunoSEQ 96-well plate was sequenced on its own single-read 150-cycle Illumina NextSeq 550 flow cell. Regarding the original processing steps: Because the immunoSEQ output included only junctional sequences and no quality scores, the filtering could not be the same as the filtering used for full-length reads. To assign V/J genes and CDR3, sequences were annotated against IMGT germline references using PyIR, a Python wrapper for IgBLAST v1.9. Any read was removed if the V/J assignment was weak (E-value above 1e-6), the CDR3 was missing, or the read contained stop codons, out-of-frame junctions, or ambiguous translated residues. A V3J clonotype was defined by an identical inferred V gene, J gene, and CDR3 amino acid sequence. To compute the percentage overlap between repertoires, the number of shared unique clonotypes was divided by the size of the smaller repertoire. Three approaches were used to assess repertoire richness: RTK rarefaction, the Chao1 estimator, and Recon v2.1 estimates of unobserved clonotypes. Generation probabilities were computed with OLGA for all TCRbeta clonotypes obtained by the gDNA method from several donors. Not all clones reach the TCRdb copy of this immuneACCESS table, which keeps in-frame sequences only. Checked studies attribute under half of the gap to unresolved V genes and leave the rest unexplained. The V and J calls and clone size are taken from that table; D and trimming were inferred from the DNA. For this sample there are under 1,100,000 clones; 60% to 80% appear just once. 1.5% of the sample lies in the top ten.

CDR1 and CDR2 were assigned from the germline V gene as MDHEN and SYDVKM. Between the V and J ends, shortened by 10 bases and 4 bases respectively, the junction contains 19 bases. The CDR3 covers 14 residues, taking in both the cysteine and the phenylalanine. CDR3 DNA is the only sequence kept; it has 42 bases, read in frame from the first base. Source material: memory CD4+ T cells sorted from blood. Sample cell subset or site, as interpreted from the label and publication: CD45RA-negative fraction. The sequence is built from TRBV28 and TRBJ2-5, with TRBD2 perhaps the D gene, on 7 matching bases. The clonotype was recovered from a man between 18 and 35 years old in good health. The sequence in DNA is TGTGCCACCACGTGGGGGGGCAAGGGAGAGACCCAGTACTTC. Translated, it gives CATTWGGKGETQYF.